This entry lists 17 T cell receptor beta chains sequenced from one sample in a study of a mutant IDH1 vaccine in newly diagnosed glioma. Time point specified: week 35, safety follow-up. A 20-mer mutant IDH1 peptide at 300 ug was injected subcutaneously with topical imiquimod. No antigen is known for these receptors. TCRdb's table, derived via immunoSEQ multiplex PCR, lists solely in-frame clones and lacks some. This table holds 45,000 or so clones, 85% to 90% found once. The material was PBMCs, obtained from a glioma patient whose treatment included an IDH1 peptide vaccine. The source is a woman aged 40 to 50 with glioma.

This chain uses TRBV15 with TRBJ2-7; 7 positions match TRBD1. CDR1 is LNHNV, CDR2 YYDKDF, per germline (reference sequence). This CDR3 comprises 12 residues. Trimming took 4 bases from V and 6 from J; bases not matched to a gene: 3. CDR3 coding DNA: TGTGCCACCAGCACCAGGACAGGCGAGCAGTACTTC. Translation gives CATSTRTGEQYF.

The chain is built from TRBV27 and TRBJ2-7, with TRBD2 as a possible D gene (5 bases). V lost 6 bases, J lost 2 bases, and 17 bases lay in between. This CDR3 contains 15 residues. Germline CDR1 is MNHEY and CDR2 is SMNVEV (reference sequence). The CDR3 loop reads CASSPTGLAPYEQYF. DNA for the CDR3: TGTGCCAGCAGCCCAACGGGCCTAGCCCCCTACGAGCAGTACTTC.

V and J are TRBV6-5 and TRBJ2-7; D may be TRBD1 or TRBD2 (5 bases each). Germline V gene lookup returns CDR1 MNHEY and CDR2 SVGAGI. V was cut by 4 bases and J by 3 bases, with 19 bases left in between. This CDR3 region has 16 residues. The CDR3 region is CASSSPGPNLIYEQYF. The DNA for the CDR3 is TGTGCCAGCAGTTCCCCGGGACCTAACTTAATCTACGAGCAGTACTTC.

This chain joins TRBV5-1 and TRBJ2-1; 9 bases align to TRBD1. This CDR3 region has 16 residues. The V and J ends lost 4 bases and 2 bases, in that order; junction bases with no gene match: 7. Germline loops: CDR1 SGHRS, CDR2 YFSETQ. The DNA of the CDR3 is TGCGCCAGCAGCGGACTAACAGGGGGCGCCTACAATGAGCAGTTCTTC. This codes for CASSGLTGGAYNEQFF. The entire variable domain, with the rest obtained from reference TRBV5-1 and TRBJ2-1, is as follows: KAGVTQTPRYLIKTRGQQVTLSCSPISGHRSVSWYQQTPGQGLQFLFEYFSETQRNKGNFPGRFSGRQFSNSRSEMNVSTLELGDSALYLCASSGLTGGAYNEQFFGPGTRLTVL.

CDR3 sequence: CASSSRLGQGYQPQHF. The CDR3 bases are TGTGCCAGCAGTTCCCGACTCGGACAGGGCTATCAGCCCCAGCATTTT. The rearrangement uses TRBV27 and TRBJ1-5; 8 bases map to TRBD1. The CDR3 sequence is 16 residues long. CDR1 and CDR2 (germline): MNHEY, SMNVEV (reference sequence). V was clipped by 4 bases and J by 5 bases; unmatched bases: 10.

This clone occurred a few times. The DNA is left out, because the CDR3 cannot be placed on it with certainty; the CDR3 is given as TCRdb lists it. This rearrangement joins TRBV19 to TRBJ1-5. The CDR3 is made up of 11 amino acids, end residues included. Germline V CDR1 and CDR2: LNHDA, SQIVND (reference sequence). The CDR3 reads CASRRAGPQHF.

The gene calls are TRBV18 and TRBJ1-4; D is undetermined. From germline, CDR1 is KGHSH and CDR2 LQKENI. The CDR3 runs 14 residues. Between the trimmed V and J ends, which lost 2 bases and 4 bases, there was a span of 8 bases. DNA of the CDR3: TGTGCCAGCTCACCAGGTCGGCTTAATGAAAAACTGTTTTTT. It translates to CASSPGRLNEKLFF.

This clone was observed a handful of times. V gene TRBV5-1 combines with J gene TRBJ1-6, with 7 nucleotides matching TRBD1. J lost 4 bases, V lost 4 bases, and 8 bases had no gene match. Per germline, CDR1 SGHRS and CDR2 YFSETQ. CDR3 length: 16 residues. In DNA, the CDR3 is TGCGCCAGCAGCACGACAGGGAGGGGGTATAATTCACCCCTCCACTTT. Residues: CASSTTGRGYNSPLHF.

The chain employs TRBV30 and TRBJ2-1; no clear D gene. V lost 0 bases and J lost 0, with 15 bases in between. Germline-derived CDR1 and CDR2 are GTSNPN and SVGIG (reference sequence). This CDR3 comprises 17 residues. This CDR3 reads CAWSVLSGKGSYNEQFF. Written as DNA, the CDR3 is TGTGCCTGGAGTGTACTATCCGGAAAGGGCTCCTACAATGAGCAGTTCTTC.

V gene TRBV7-2 combines with J gene TRBJ2-7; the D gene is possibly TRBD2 (6 bases). The ends were cut back, 4 bases at V and 0 bases at J, with 16 bases in the middle. Germline V gene lookup returns CDR1 SGHTA and CDR2 FQGNSA. The CDR3 contains 16 residues. The CDR3 DNA follows: TGTGCCAGCAGCTCGAGGGCGGGGTTGGTCTCCTACGAGCAGTACTTC. Translation gives CASSSRAGLVSYEQYF.

This clone has more than one count but fewer than ten. The V gene is TRBV18, the J gene TRBJ1-1; D unclear. The V and J ends lost 6 bases and 6 bases respectively, with 20 bases between them. Per germline, CDR1 KGHSH and CDR2 LQKENI. There are 15 residues in the CDR3. CDR3 region: CASSRSQRAGPEAFF. The CDR3 bases are TGTGCCAGCTCCCGCAGCCAGAGGGCTGGGCCTGAAGCTTTCTTT.

V and J are TRBV7-3 and TRBJ2-1; D gene ambiguous. This CDR3 has 13 residues. V was shortened by 6 bases and J by 2 bases, with 8 bases between the two germline ends. Germline loops: CDR1 SGHTA, CDR2 FQGTGA. The CDR3 DNA reads TGTGCCAGCAGTGCCCTACCCTACAATGAGCAGTTCTTC. Its protein is CASSALPYNEQFF.

The rearrangement joins TRBV6-5 to TRBJ2-2, with 7 bases lining up with TRBD1. From germline, CDR1 is MNHEY and CDR2 SVGAGI. The CDR3 totals 15 residues. V shed 0 bases, J shed 6 bases, and the junction held 4 bases outside the gene matches. The CDR3 reads CASSYSTGDPGELFF. The CDR3 DNA reads TGTGCCAGCAGTTACTCAACAGGGGACCCCGGGGAGCTGTTTTTT.

The chain links TRBV19 to TRBJ1-5; D call uncertain. CDR1 and CDR2 (germline): LNHDA, SQIVND (reference sequence). V was shortened by 0 bases and J by 2 bases, with 8 bases between the two germline ends. The CDR3 is 15 amino acids. CDR3: CASSIEGLGNQPQHF. CDR3 nucleotide sequence: TGTGCCAGTAGTATAGAGGGCCTTGGCAATCAGCCCCAGCATTTT. Drawing the rest from reference TRBV19 and TRBJ1-5, the complete variable domain is DGGITQSPKYLFRKEGQNVTLSCEQNLNHDAMYWYRQDPGQGLRLIYYSQIVNDFQKGDIAEGYSVSREKKESFPLTVTSAQKNPTAFYLCASSIEGLGNQPQHFGDGTRLSIL.

The chain uses TRBV7-9 and TRBJ2-7; no definite D call. Germline V lookup: CDR1 SEHNR, CDR2 FQNEAQ (reference sequence). This CDR3 is 18 amino acids long. V was cut by 1 base and J by 3 bases, with 22 bases left in between. CDR3 coding DNA: TGTGCCAGCAGCTTAGGGCACTTTGGAAGTTTACTGCACTACGAGCAGTACTTC. As protein: CASSLGHFGSLLHYEQYF.

The rearrangement joins TRBV2 to TRBJ2-2; 11 positions match TRBD2. Germline V lookup: CDR1 SNHLY, CDR2 FYNNEI. V dropped 6 bases and J dropped 5; count of bases not matched to a gene: 14. This CDR3 has 18 residues. CDR3 residues: CASSDRGLAGGKTGELFF. The CDR3 DNA sequence: TGTGCCAGCAGCGACCGAGGGCTAGCGGGAGGCAAGACCGGGGAGCTGTTTTTT.

The J gene is TRBJ1-4, the V gene TRBV6-1, with D perhaps TRBD1 (6 bases). Deletions cut 6 bases from V and 3 bases from J, with 11 bases between. This CDR3 contains 14 residues. The V gene's germline CDR1 is MNHNS and CDR2 SASEGT. The CDR3 bases are TGTGCCAGCAGATCAGGGGCGTCTAATGAAAAACTGTTTTTT. Its translation: CASRSGASNEKLFF.